The 4 T cell receptor beta chains given below trace back to one sample, sequenced in a study of early T cells in non-severe SARS-CoV-2 infection. One entry per CDR3 protein results from TCRdb running MiXCR on the 5' RACE reads. The data show about 58,000 distinct CDR3 sequences, approximately 12% seen once. The material sequenced was whole blood. The receptors here all came from an adult who was a healthcare worker with PCR-confirmed SARS-CoV-2 infection or an uninfected control (not recorded which).

This clonotype appeared many times. V usage is TRBV20-1 and J usage is TRBJ2-5; 8 bases align to TRBD1. In germline, CDR1 is DFQATT, CDR2 SNEGSKA (reference sequence). J lost 4 bases, V lost 5 bases, and 9 bases had no gene match. There are 14 residues in the CDR3. The CDR3 loop reads CSADQGASGETQYF. CDR3 nucleotide sequence: TGCAGTGCTGATCAGGGGGCGTCGGGAGAGACCCAGTACTTC.

Relative to its sample, this clonotype is medium-sized. V usage is TRBV4-1 and J usage is TRBJ1-1; a weak D match, TRBD1 (5 bases). Germline-derived CDR1 and CDR2 are MGHRA and YSYEKL. Trimming pared 3 bases from V and 5 bases from J, leaving 16 bases between. The CDR3 runs to 15 residues. The CDR3 DNA sequence: TGCGCCAGCAGCCAGGGAGTTCGGGGGTGGACTGAAGCTTTCTTT. Its protein product is CASSQGVRGWTEAFF.

This clonotype was counted ten times or more. The chain employs TRBV13 and TRBJ1-4; 10 bases are a match to TRBD1. V dropped 4 bases and J dropped 7; count of bases not matched to a gene: 6. The V gene's germline CDR1 is PRHDT and CDR2 FYEKMQ (reference sequence). There are 15 residues in the CDR3. The CDR3 loop is CASSSVTGGGEKLFF. CDR3 nucleotide sequence: TGTGCCAGCAGCTCCGTGACAGGGGGCGGTGAAAAACTGTTTTTT.

This clonotype was picked up many times. This chain links TRBV2 with TRBJ2-1; D might be TRBD1 (6 bases). The V end lost 10 bases, the J end lost 8 bases, and 18 bases lay between the germline ends. Per the germline V gene, CDR1 is SNHLY and CDR2 is FYNNEI. The CDR3 contains 13 residues. CDR3 sequence reads: CATSGAGFDEQFF. The DNA for the CDR3 is TGTGCCACCTCAGGGGCTGGATTTGATGAGCAGTTCTTC. The full variable domain, completed using reference TRBV2 and TRBJ2-1, is EPEVTQTPSHQVTQMGQEVILRCVPISNHLYFYWYRQILGQKVEFLVSFYNNEISEKSEIFDDQFSVERPDGSNFTLKIRSTKLEDSAMYFCATSGAGFDEQFFGPGTRLTVL.